This entry features one T cell receptor beta chain sequence. This sample is drawn from a study of T-cell reconstitution after alpha-beta-depleted transplantation in children. During its preparation, the TCRbeta library received unique molecular identifiers. TCRdb re-called the PCR reads through MiXCR, storing one row per CDR3 protein. The data show over 400,000 distinct CDR3 sequences, about an eighth seen once. The TCR sequence derives from a human donor who donated a stem cell graft to a child with combined immunodeficiency. Sequencing was performed on PBMCs from the stem cell graft donor, taken from the stem cell graft.

For the CDR3, the DNA is TGTGCCATCAGGCCTAGCGGGAGGCCGGGATCCACAGATACGCAGTATTTT. Translated: CAIRPSGRPGSTDTQYF. The chain combines TRBV10-3 with TRBJ2-3, with 11 bases identical to TRBD2. The CDR3 spans 17 residues. J gave up 2 bases and V 6 bases, and 10 bases lay outside the gene matches. Looked up from germline, CDR1 is ENHRY and CDR2 is SYGVKD.